What follows are 27 T cell receptor beta chains derived from one specimen sequenced in a study of control samples from healthy donors and cancer patients. TCRdb's table, derived via immunoSEQ multiplex PCR, lists solely in-frame clones and lacks some. The sample holds some 100,000 clones; roughly 88% are singletons and the top ten take over 12%. The source material was blood. The receptors stem from a man aged 25-45 years in good health.

The chain uses TRBV6-2 or TRBV6-3 and TRBJ2-7, with D perhaps TRBD2 (5 bases). Germline V CDR1 and CDR2: MNHEY, SVGEGT. Trimming shortened V by 3 bases and J by 6 bases, and 15 bases separated the two germline ends. The CDR3 has 14 residues. The CDR3 reads CASSYGRARAEQYF. In DNA, the CDR3 is TGTGCCAGCAGTTATGGGCGGGCTCGGGCCGAGCAGTACTTC.

In its sample, this clone was seen once. The rearrangement uses TRBV5-1 and TRBJ1-4; D remains unclear. V lost 0 bases and J lost 7, with 16 bases in between. CDR1 and CDR2 from the germline V gene are SGHRS and YFSETQ. CDR3 length equals 16 residues. In nucleotides, the CDR3 is TGCGCCAGCAGCTTGGTGGGCGGACGGCCAGGTGAAAAACTGTTTTTT. It specifies CASSLVGGRPGEKLFF.

The genes are TRBV5-6 and TRBJ2-3; 9 positions agree with TRBD2. Trimming took 4 bases from V and 0 from J; bases not matched to a gene: 3. Looked up from germline, CDR1 is SGHDT and CDR2 is YYEEEE. The CDR3 extends over 15 amino acids. This CDR3 reads CASSPTSGSTDTQYF. CDR3 DNA: TGTGCCAGCAGCCCTACTAGCGGGAGCACAGATACGCAGTATTTT.

The V gene is TRBV5-4, the J gene TRBJ2-7; TRBD2 matches 10 bases. Germline CDR1 reads SGHNT; CDR2 reads YYREEE (reference sequence). The CDR3 runs 18 residues. J gave up 0 bases and V 5 bases, and 14 bases lay outside the gene matches. Here the CDR3 DNA reads TGTGCCAGCAGGCTGGGGCTAGCGGGAGCAACCGACTCCTACGAGCAGTACTTC. Amino acids: CASRLGLAGATDSYEQYF.

This clone was detected only a few times. This chain uses TRBV2 with TRBJ1-5; tentatively, D is TRBD1 (6 bases). CDR3 size: 17 residues. The V end was cut by 6 bases, the J end by 7 bases, with 25 bases between. Germline V gene data show CDR1 as SNHLY and CDR2 as FYNNEI. This chain's CDR3 is CASRAGGGTLGGQPQHF. CDR3 bases: TGTGCCAGCAGGGCCGGAGGCGGAACTCTTGGGGGCCAGCCCCAGCATTTT.

The chain employs TRBV5-4 and TRBJ1-1; possible D gene TRBD1, 5 bases. Deletions cut 3 bases from V and 7 bases from J, with 10 bases between. This CDR3 spans 12 amino acids. Germline V gene lookup returns CDR1 SGHNT and CDR2 YYREEE (reference sequence). CDR3 in amino acids: CASSSRTLEAFF. Written as DNA, the CDR3 is TGTGCCAGCAGCTCTAGGACACTTGAAGCTTTCTTT.

This chain links TRBV7-2 with TRBJ2-7; no reliable D call. Germline values: CDR1 SGHTA, CDR2 FQGNSA. Trimming took 0 bases from V and 0 from J, leaving 9 bases between them. The CDR3 totals 15 residues. CDR3 coding DNA: TGTGCCAGCAGCTTAGCCGAAGGGCCCTCCTACGAGCAGTACTTC. This encodes CASSLAEGPSYEQYF.

The genes are TRBV12-3 or TRBV12-4 and TRBJ2-7; 7 bases are shared with TRBD1. V lost 6 bases and J lost 2; bases outside the gene matches: 4. This CDR3 region has 13 residues. The CDR3 coding sequence is TGTGCCAGCAGAATCACAGGGGCCTACGAGCAGTACTTC. Protein sequence: CASRITGAYEQYF.

V is TRBV5-1 and J is TRBJ2-1, with D uncertain. The ends were cut back, 0 bases at V and 12 bases at J, with 13 bases in the middle. The CDR3 is 13 amino acids. Germline CDR1 is SGHRS and CDR2 is YFSETQ. The CDR3 protein is CASSLVMVFTQFF. In nucleotides, the CDR3 is TGCGCCAGCAGCTTGGTGATGGTTTTTACGCAGTTCTTC.

The J gene is TRBJ2-3, the V gene TRBV5-6, with 12 bases fitting TRBD2. In germline, CDR1 is SGHDT, CDR2 YYEEEE. CDR3 length equals 16 residues. Trimming removed 3 bases from V and 4 bases from J; junction bases left unmatched: 6. The CDR3, as DNA: TGTGCCAGCAGCTGGCGACTAGCGGGAGTGGCAGATACGCAGTATTTT. Protein: CASSWRLAGVADTQYF.

The J gene is TRBJ1-1, the V gene TRBV3-1 (or the pseudogene TRBV3-2), with 7 positions matching TRBD1. Germline V gives CDR1 LGHDT, CDR2 YNNKEL (reference sequence). J was trimmed by 2 bases and V by 2 bases; bases with no gene match: 5. CDR3 length equals 15 residues. Here the CDR3 DNA reads TGTGCCAGCAGCCAATGGACAGGAGTCAACACTGAAGCTTTCTTT. Amino acid sequence: CASSQWTGVNTEAFF.

This clone was detected once. V is TRBV21-1 and J is TRBJ2-6; the table's D gene call, TRBD1, was not cross checked with the DNA. TRBV21-1 is a listed pseudogene. This CDR3 region has 19 residues. The CDR3 is CASSKVEGQRLSGANVLTF. The CDR3 nucleotides are TGTGCCAGCAGCAAAGTCGAGGGACAGCGCCTCTCTGGGGCCAACGTCCTGACTTTC.

This chain links TRBV5-8 with TRBJ2-3; D gene ambiguous. Germline V gives CDR1 SGHTS, CDR2 YDEGEE. The V and J ends lost 4 bases and 1 base respectively, with 10 bases between them. There are 14 residues in the CDR3. The DNA of the CDR3 is TGTGCCAGCAGCCGGCGTCGGGGCACAGATACGCAGTATTTT. Translated: CASSRRRGTDTQYF.

The rearrangement links TRBV19 to TRBJ1-6; D uncertain. The germline gives CDR1 LNHDA, CDR2 SQIVND (reference sequence). The CDR3 extends over 15 amino acids. Trimming cost V 6 bases and J 7 bases, with 16 bases left between them. This CDR3 is CASSPQKGENSPLHF. In nucleotides, the CDR3 is TGTGCCAGTAGCCCCCAAAAGGGAGAGAATTCACCCCTCCACTTT.

This clone was counted a single time. The rearrangement uses TRBV19 and TRBJ2-4, with TRBD2 as a possible D gene (6 bases). V lost 0 bases, J lost 3 bases, and 18 bases lay in between. The CDR3 covers 18 residues. CDR1 is LNHDA, CDR2 SQIVND, per germline (reference sequence). The CDR3, as DNA: TGTGCCAGTAGTATAGACCACCGTAGTAGCGGAAACAAAAACATTCAGTACTTC. It is translated as CASSIDHRSSGNKNIQYF.

The chain has TRBV24-1 and TRBJ1-3, with no clear D. This CDR3 is built from 14 residues. Per germline, CDR1 KGHDR and CDR2 SFDVKD. Trimming cost V 7 bases and J 0 bases, with 9 bases left between them. Here the CDR3 reads CATRPSISGNTIYF. The CDR3 DNA reads as TGTGCCACCAGGCCCTCGATCTCTGGAAACACCATATATTTT.

CDR3 amino acids: CASSPTGATEAFF. CDR3 coding DNA: TGCGCCAGCAGCCCAACAGGGGCCACTGAAGCTTTCTTT. The chain links TRBV5-1 to TRBJ1-1, with 7 bases identical to TRBD1. The ends lost 4 bases at V and 4 bases at J; junction bases unmatched: 4. The CDR3 extends over 13 amino acids. Per germline, CDR1 SGHRS and CDR2 YFSETQ. Filled out from reference TRBV5-1 and TRBJ1-1, the complete variable domain reads KAGVTQTPRYLIKTRGQQVTLSCSPISGHRSVSWYQQTPGQGLQFLFEYFSETQRNKGNFPGRFSGRQFSNSRSEMNVSTLELGDSALYLCASSPTGATEAFFGQGTRLTVV.

The genes are TRBV27 and TRBJ2-7, with D perhaps TRBD1 or TRBD2 (5 bases each). Germline CDR1 is MNHEY and CDR2 is SMNVEV (reference sequence). This CDR3 is 14 amino acids long. The germline V and J ends were trimmed by 6 bases and 7 bases, with 19 bases remaining between them. The CDR3 sequence: CASSPRGGWKEQYF. DNA for the CDR3: TGTGCCAGCAGCCCACGGGGCGGGTGGAAAGAGCAGTACTTC.

The chain employs TRBV19 and TRBJ2-2; no reliable D call. This CDR3 has 13 amino acids. V was shortened by 3 bases and J by 4 bases, with 6 bases between the two germline ends. Looked up from germline, CDR1 is LNHDA and CDR2 is SQIVND (reference sequence). The CDR3 DNA is TGTGCCAGTAGTATTATCTCCACCGGGGAGCTGTTTTTT. It yields the protein CASSIISTGELFF.

The chain has TRBV27 and TRBJ2-1, with D unresolved. The V end was cut by 0 bases, the J end by 0 bases, with 12 bases between. The V gene's germline CDR1 is MNHEY and CDR2 SMNVEV (reference sequence). The CDR3 sequence is 17 residues long. CDR3 sequence (DNA): TGTGCCAGCAGTTTATCGTCGGCCCTCGGCTCCTACAATGAGCAGTTCTTC. Translation: CASSLSSALGSYNEQFF.

The genes are TRBV7-9 and TRBJ2-2; 7 bases fit TRBD1. CDR1 and CDR2 from the germline V gene are SEHNR and FQNEAQ (reference sequence). The CDR3 runs to 14 residues. V was clipped by 6 bases and J by 3 bases; unmatched bases: 4. The CDR3, as DNA: TGTGCCAGCAGGCCTACAGGGGACACCGGGGAGCTGTTTTTT. Protein sequence: CASRPTGDTGELFF.

The chain uses TRBV5-1 and TRBJ2-1; possible D gene TRBD1, 6 bases. The CDR3 is 15 residues long. The V and J ends lost 5 bases and 5 bases respectively, with 17 bases between them. Germline CDR1 reads SGHRS; CDR2 reads YFSETQ. DNA for the CDR3: TGCGCCAGCAGGGGTCAGAGGACAGAAAACAATGAGCAGTTCTTC. As protein: CASRGQRTENNEQFF.

The chain carries TRBV4-1 and TRBJ1-1; TRBD1 agrees at 7 bases. The CDR3 length is 18 residues. Germline V CDR1 and CDR2: MGHRA, YSYEKL. With V trimmed by 1 base and J by 1 base, 12 bases remained unmatched. The CDR3 loop is CASSQVPPGGTENTEAFF. DNA of the CDR3: TGCGCCAGCAGCCAAGTTCCCCCAGGGGGTACGGAGAACACTGAAGCTTTCTTT.

The J gene is TRBJ2-5, the V gene TRBV19; no clear D gene. This CDR3 is 15 amino acids long. The ends were cut back, 0 bases at V and 0 bases at J, with 8 bases in the middle. Germline-derived CDR1 and CDR2 are LNHDA and SQIVND (reference sequence). The CDR3 coding sequence is TGTGCCAGTAGTATAGATGCAAAGTACCAAGAGACCCAGTACTTC. It specifies CASSIDAKYQETQYF.

The V gene is TRBV1, the J gene TRBJ2-7; the table's D call TRBD2 went unverified against the DNA. TRBV1 is deemed a pseudogene. The CDR3 is made up of 13 amino acids. The CDR3 DNA follows: TGCACCAGCAGCCAAGATAGCTCCTACGAGCAGTACTTC. Amino acid sequence: CTSSQDSSYEQYF.

The CDR3 loop reads CASSQDIRGQGSTEAFF. The CDR3 DNA reads TGTGCCAGCAGCCAAGATATTAGGGGACAGGGAAGCACTGAAGCTTTCTTT. This rearrangement joins TRBV4-2 to TRBJ1-1; TRBD1 matches at 9 bases. The CDR3 sequence is 17 residues long. Trimming cost V 0 bases and J 4 bases; bases outside gene matches: 9. The V gene's germline CDR1 is LGHNA and CDR2 YNFKEQ.

V and J are TRBV2 and TRBJ2-7; D gene unclear. The ends were cut back, 1 base at V and 0 bases at J, with 13 bases in the middle. Looked up from germline, CDR1 is SNHLY and CDR2 is FYNNEI. The CDR3 sequence is 16 residues long. In nucleotides, the CDR3 is TGTGCCAGCAGTGAAGGGCCCATGGACGGCTCCTACGAGCAGTACTTC. Protein: CASSEGPMDGSYEQYF.